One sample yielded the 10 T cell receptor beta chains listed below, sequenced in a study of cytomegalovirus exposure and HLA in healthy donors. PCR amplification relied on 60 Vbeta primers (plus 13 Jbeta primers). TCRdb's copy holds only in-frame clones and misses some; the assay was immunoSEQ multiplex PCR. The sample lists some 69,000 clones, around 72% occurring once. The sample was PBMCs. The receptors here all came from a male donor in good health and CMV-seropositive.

DNA for the CDR3: TGTGCCAGCAGCTTTACTGACAGTCGTGGTGGCCACACCTTC. Encoded protein: CASSFTDSRGGHTF. The chain uses TRBV21-1 and TRBJ1-2; the D call TRBD1 from the table was never checked on the DNA. TRBV21-1 is termed a pseudogene. The length of the CDR3 is 14 residues.

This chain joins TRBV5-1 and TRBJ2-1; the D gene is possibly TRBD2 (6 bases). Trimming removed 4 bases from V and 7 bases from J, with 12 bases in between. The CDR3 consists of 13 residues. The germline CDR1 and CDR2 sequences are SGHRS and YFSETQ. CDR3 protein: CASSPGTLNEQFF. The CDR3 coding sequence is TGCGCCAGCAGCCCCGGGACTCTTAATGAGCAGTTCTTC.

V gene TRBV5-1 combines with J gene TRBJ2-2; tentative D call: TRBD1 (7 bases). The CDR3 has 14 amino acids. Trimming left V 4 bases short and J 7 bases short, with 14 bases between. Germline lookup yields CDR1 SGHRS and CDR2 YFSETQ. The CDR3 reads CASSRLGTDGELFF. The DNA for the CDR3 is TGCGCCAGCAGCAGACTAGGGACAGACGGGGAGCTGTTTTTT.

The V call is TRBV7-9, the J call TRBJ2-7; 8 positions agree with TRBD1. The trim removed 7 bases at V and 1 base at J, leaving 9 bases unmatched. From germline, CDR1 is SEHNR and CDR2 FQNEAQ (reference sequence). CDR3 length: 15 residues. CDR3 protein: CASTQQGDSSYEQYF. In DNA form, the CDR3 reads TGTGCCAGCACCCAACAGGGGGACAGTTCCTACGAGCAGTACTTC. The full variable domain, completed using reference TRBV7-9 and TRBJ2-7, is DTGVSQNPRHKITKRGQNVTFRCDPISEHNRLYWYRQTLGQGPEFLTYFQNEAQLEKSRLLSDRFSAERPKGSFSTLEIQRTEQGDSAMYLCASTQQGDSSYEQYFGPGTRLTVT.

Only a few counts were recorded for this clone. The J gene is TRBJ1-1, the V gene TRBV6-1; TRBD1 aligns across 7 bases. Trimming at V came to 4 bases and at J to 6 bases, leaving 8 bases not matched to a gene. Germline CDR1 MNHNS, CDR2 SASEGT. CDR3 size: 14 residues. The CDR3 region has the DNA TGTGCCAGCAGTGCCACAGGGGCGACCGCTGAAGCTTTCTTT. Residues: CASSATGATAEAFF.

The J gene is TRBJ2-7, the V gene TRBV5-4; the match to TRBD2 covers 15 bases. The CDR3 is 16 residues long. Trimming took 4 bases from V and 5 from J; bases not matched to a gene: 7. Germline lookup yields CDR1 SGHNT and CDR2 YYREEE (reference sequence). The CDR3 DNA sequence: TGTGCCAGCAGCCTAGGACTAGCGGGGGGGCAGGACGAGCAGTACTTC. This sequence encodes CASSLGLAGGQDEQYF.

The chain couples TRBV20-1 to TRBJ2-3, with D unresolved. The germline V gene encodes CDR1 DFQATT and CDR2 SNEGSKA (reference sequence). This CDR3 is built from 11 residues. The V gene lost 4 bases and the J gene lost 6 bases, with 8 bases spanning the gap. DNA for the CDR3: TGCAGTGCTAAAGTGGCTGATACGCAGTATTTT. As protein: CSAKVADTQYF.

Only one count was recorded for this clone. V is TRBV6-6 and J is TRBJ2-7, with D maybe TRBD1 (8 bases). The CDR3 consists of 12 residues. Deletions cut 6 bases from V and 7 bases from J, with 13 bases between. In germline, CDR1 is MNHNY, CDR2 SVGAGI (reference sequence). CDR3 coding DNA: TGTGCCAGCAGGTCACAGGGGGGGGAGCAGTACTTC. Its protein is CASRSQGGEQYF.

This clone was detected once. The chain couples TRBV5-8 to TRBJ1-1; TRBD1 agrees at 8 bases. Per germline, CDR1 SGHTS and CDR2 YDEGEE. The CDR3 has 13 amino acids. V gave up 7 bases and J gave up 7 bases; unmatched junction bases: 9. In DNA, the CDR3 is TGTGCCAGCCGAAGGACAGGGCGGATTGAAGCTTTCTTT. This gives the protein CASRRTGRIEAFF.

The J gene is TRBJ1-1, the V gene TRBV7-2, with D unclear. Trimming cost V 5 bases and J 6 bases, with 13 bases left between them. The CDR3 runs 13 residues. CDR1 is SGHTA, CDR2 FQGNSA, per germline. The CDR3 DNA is TGTGCCAGCAGCCAGTTCGGAGTCGCTGAAGCTTTCTTT. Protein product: CASSQFGVAEAFF.